This is a list of T cell receptor beta chains from one sample in a study of early T cells in non-severe SARS-CoV-2 infection. TCRdb processed the 5' RACE reads anew with MiXCR; each CDR3 protein has one entry. In the table there are roughly 75,000 distinct CDR3 sequences, 7.5% to 10% of which are singletons. The specimen sequenced was whole blood. These receptors all stem from an adult who was a healthcare worker with PCR-confirmed SARS-CoV-2 infection or an uninfected control (not recorded which). CDR3s include the opening cysteine and the closing phenylalanine or tryptophan. Each record gives: clone size, V gene, D gene, J gene, CDR3 protein, CDR3 DNA. D genes are given only for firm matches. Clone sizes are given selectively: once, few, many, or a class where the clone is expanded.

>many|TRBV28|TRBD2|TRBJ2-4
CASSPRDLKRGRVIQYF
TGTGCCAGCAGTCCCCGGGATCTTAAGCGGGGGAGGGTCATTCAGTACTTC
>.|TRBV7-9|.|TRBJ2-7
CASSSVMVTEQYF
TGTGCCAGCAGCTCGGTGATGGTAACCGAGCAGTACTTC
>.|TRBV20-1|TRBD1|TRBJ2-7
CSAGAGTGTYEQYF
TGCAGTGCTGGAGCCGGGACAGGGACCTACGAGCAGTACTTC
>many|TRBV28|TRBD2|TRBJ2-7
CASSLLAGASNF
TGTGCCAGCAGTCTGCTAGCGGGGGCATCGAACTTC
>.|TRBV7-3|.|TRBJ1-1
CASSLQGIGTEAFF
TGTGCCAGCAGCTTACAGGGGATTGGCACTGAAGCTTTCTTT
>many|TRBV9|TRBD1|TRBJ2-1
CASSVEPGGYNEQFF
TGTGCCAGCAGCGTAGAGCCAGGGGGCTACAATGAGCAGTTCTTC
>.|TRBV5-6|.|TRBJ2-5
CASSLDPDSSTQYF
TGTGCCAGCAGCTTGGACCCCGACTCTAGTACCCAGTACTTC
>many|TRBV7-6|.|TRBJ1-5
CASSLSPSNQPQHF
TGTGCCAGCAGCTTGTCACCGAGCAATCAGCCCCAGCATTTT
>many|TRBV11-3|.|TRBJ2-6
CASSPDGSGANVLTF
TGTGCCAGCAGCCCAGACGGGTCTGGGGCCAACGTCCTGACTTTC
>many|TRBV18|.|TRBJ1-5
CASSPVLQTGNNQPQHF
TGTGCCAGCTCACCCGTACTCCAAACAGGGAACAATCAGCCCCAGCATTTT
>many|TRBV7-9|.|TRBJ2-2
CASSSNLGAGELFF
TGTGCCAGCAGCTCGAACCTGGGGGCCGGGGAGCTGTTTTTT
>many|TRBV11-2|.|TRBJ2-3
CASSFGTRITDTQYF
TGTGCCAGCAGCTTCGGGACACGGATCACAGATACGCAGTATTTT
>many|TRBV4-1|.|TRBJ1-4
CASSQDLGRTVLFF
TGCGCCAGCAGCCAAGATTTGGGGCGCACGGTATTGTTTTTT
>.|TRBV6-6|TRBD2|TRBJ2-2
CASSGASGSNSPAGELFF
TGTGCCTCCAGCGGAGCTAGCGGGAGTAACAGTCCCGCCGGGGAGCTGTTTTTT
>many|TRBV29-1|TRBD2|TRBJ2-3
CSVRTSGRARADTQYF
TGCAGCGTCCGGACTAGCGGGAGGGCCAGGGCAGATACGCAGTATTTT
>few|TRBV14|.|TRBJ2-7
CASSQESGQGFYEQYF
TGTGCCAGCAGCCAAGAGTCGGGACAAGGATTCTACGAGCAGTACTTC
>medium-sized|TRBV28|.|TRBJ2-3
CASRQSTDTQYF
TGTGCCAGCCGACAGAGTACAGATACGCAGTATTTT
>.|TRBV6-5|TRBD2|TRBJ2-1
CASSYSTGRAGQFF
TGTGCCAGCAGTTACTCGACCGGGAGGGCCGGGCAGTTCTTC
>many|TRBV10-2|.|TRBJ1-1
CASSEKAMNTEAFF
TGCGCCAGCAGTGAAAAAGCCATGAACACTGAAGCTTTCTTT
>.|TRBV4-1|TRBD1|TRBJ2-7
CTSSQGPGTVYEQYF
TGCACCAGCAGCCAAGGGCCGGGGACAGTCTACGAGCAGTACTTC
>few|TRBV15|.|TRBJ2-1
CATSRTGAYNEQFF
TGTGCCACCAGCAGGACCGGGGCTTACAATGAGCAGTTCTTC
>.|TRBV18|.|TRBJ2-5
CASSGDPQETQYF
TGTGCCAGCTCAGGGGACCCCCAAGAGACCCAGTACTTC
>few|TRBV6-4|TRBD2|TRBJ2-3
CASSEIAGGTDTQYF
TGTGCCAGCAGTGAAATAGCGGGAGGCACAGATACGCAGTATTTT
>.|TRBV5-1|TRBD2|TRBJ2-1
CASSFSGSENEQFF
TGCGCCAGCAGCTTTAGCGGGAGTGAGAATGAGCAGTTCTTC